This T cell receptor (beta chain) was observed in a study of shared clonotypes between healthy human individuals. Study-wide context: Each donor contributed plates that comprised three CD4 naive, three CD4 memory, two CD8 naive and one CD8 memory.

The naive CD8 fraction comprised CD45RO-negative cells positively selected for CCR7 and excluded terminally differentiated effector memory CD45RA+ cells. Over several immunoSEQ plates, each subset's genomic DNA was distributed in even portions. Sequenced by immunoSEQ multiplex PCR; TCRdb stores in-frame clones only, minus some. The sample lists around 700,000 clones; about 91% were seen once. Comments on this clone: What it binds is not known.

Study conclusions and caveats: Rarefaction demonstrated incomplete sorted-subset sequencing despite large depth. A handful of donors shared around 5.1% of their naive CD4 clonotypes.

The CDR3 length is 10 residues. V gave up 3 bases and J gave up 14 bases; unmatched junction bases: 5. Per germline, CDR1 SQVTM and CDR2 ANQGSEA. The chain joins TRBV29-1 to TRBJ2-5, with 8 bases matching TRBD1. The sequence was obtained from a man aged 25-45 years in good health. The sample comprised naive CD8+ T cells sorted from blood. CDR3: CSVEGDRRYF. The DNA for the CDR3 is TGCAGCGTTGAGGGGGACAGGCGTTACTTC.